What follows describes a single T cell receptor beta chain. The antigen remains unidentified. The data are from a study of cytomegalovirus exposure and HLA in healthy donors. Study observations and caveats: Sequences of the TCR beta chain were said to predict the HLA-A and HLA-B alleles of most subjects accurately. Upon later analysis, TCR association rates were observed to vary by HLA locus, being highest for DRB1 and lowest for HLA-C.

The CDR3 is made up of 13 amino acids. The V gene's germline CDR1 is SGHKS and CDR2 YYEKEE (reference sequence). With 2 bases removed from V and 8 bases from J, the gap between germline ends came to 11 bases. The PCR contained 60 Vbeta and 13 Jbeta primers. Generated by immunoSEQ multiplex PCR, the TCRdb table keeps only in-frame clones and is missing some. The top ten hold roughly 0.31% of the sample, which has a few hundred thousand clones, 80% seen once. The receptor was derived from a girl aged 2 to 10 in good health and CMV-seronegative. This rearrangement joins TRBV5-5 to TRBJ2-4; TRBD1 might be the D (6 bases). Specimen: PBMCs. As DNA, the CDR3 is TGTGCCAGCAGCTTTGAGGGGGAACACATTCAGTACTTC. It codes for CASSFEGEHIQYF.